This entry lists 30 T cell receptor beta chains sequenced from one sample in a study of blood T cell repertoires in COVID-19 (dated by TCRdb to 2019 to 2021). Library generation was performed with the immunoSEQ multiplex PCR assay. TCRdb took over this immuneACCESS table, retaining in-frame rearrangements with V and J assigned. Such tables are incomplete; in checked studies, under half of the missing clones stem from an unresolved V gene, and the remainder is unexplained. The table for this sample lists some 250,000 clones; roughly 80% of them were counted only once. The top ten hold 6% to 9.5% of the sample. Material: peripheral blood. These receptors came from a woman older than 75 with acute or convalescent COVID-19.

This clone was recorded a few times. The chain couples TRBV7-9 to TRBJ1-2; D ambiguous. With 2 bases removed from V and 0 bases from J, the gap between germline ends came to 4 bases. This CDR3 has 13 residues. From germline, CDR1 is SEHNR and CDR2 FQNEAQ (reference sequence). CDR3 loop: CASSLQTNYGYTF. Written as DNA, the CDR3 is TGTGCCAGCAGCTTACAGACTAACTATGGCTACACCTTC.

The rearrangement joins TRBV29-1 to TRBJ1-2; no definite D call. Germline-derived CDR1 and CDR2 are SQVTM and ANQGSEA. Trimming pared 4 bases from V and 7 bases from J, leaving 13 bases between. The CDR3 extends over 12 amino acids. The CDR3 here is CSVAPGGSGYTF. The CDR3 DNA reads TGCAGCGTTGCCCCCGGTGGTAGTGGCTACACCTTC.

The rearrangement joins TRBV5-1 to TRBJ1-4; the D is unclear. Trimming pared 0 bases from V and 3 bases from J, leaving 6 bases between. CDR1 and CDR2 (germline): SGHRS, YFSETQ. The CDR3 extends over 14 amino acids. DNA for the CDR3: TGCGCCAGCAGCTTGGCGAGATCTAATGAAAAACTGTTTTTT. It codes for CASSLARSNEKLFF.

The J gene is TRBJ2-3, the V gene TRBV10-3, with D possibly TRBD2 on 6 matching bases. The CDR3 is 14 amino acids. Deletions cut 7 bases from V and 0 bases from J, with 11 bases between. The V gene's germline CDR1 is ENHRY and CDR2 SYGVKD. The CDR3: CAINGGASTDTQYF. The DNA for the CDR3 is TGTGCCATCAACGGCGGGGCTAGCACAGATACGCAGTATTTT.

The table lists this clone with a few counts. The gene calls are TRBV11-2 and TRBJ1-2; D gene unclear. Germline values: CDR1 SGHAT, CDR2 FQNNGV. Trimming cost V 5 bases and J 1 base, with 8 bases left between them. This CDR3 is built from 13 residues. The CDR3 DNA sequence: TGTGCCAGCAGCCCAGAGGGTAACTATGGCTACACCTTC. Its protein product is CASSPEGNYGYTF.

V and J are TRBV29-1 and TRBJ1-1, with unresolved D. CDR3 length: 11 residues. Trimming stripped 4 bases from V and 8 bases from J, with 11 bases between. Germline V gives CDR1 SQVTM, CDR2 ANQGSEA. CDR3 amino acids: CSVGRGGEAFF. For the CDR3, the DNA is TGCAGCGTTGGTCGGGGAGGGGAAGCTTTCTTT.

The CDR3 loop reads CASRISTGNTEAFF. The CDR3 region has the DNA TGTGCCAGCAGAATCTCGACAGGGAACACTGAAGCTTTCTTT. The chain recombines TRBV2 with TRBJ1-1; the D gene is possibly TRBD1 (6 bases). V lost 6 bases to trimming and J lost 1 base, with 12 bases between them. Germline assignment: CDR1 SNHLY and CDR2 FYNNEI. The CDR3 is made up of 14 amino acids.

This CDR3 reads CASSREGGRGTEAFF. CDR3 coding DNA: TGTGCCAGCAGCCGGGAGGGGGGAAGGGGCACTGAAGCTTTCTTT. The rearrangement uses TRBV7-2 and TRBJ1-1; a weak D match, TRBD1 (6 bases). The V and J ends lost 5 bases and 4 bases respectively, with 17 bases between them. The CDR3 covers 15 residues. From germline, CDR1 is SGHTA and CDR2 FQGNSA.

This clone is a singleton in its sample. The V call is TRBV29-1, the J call TRBJ2-7, with TRBD1 matching over 7 bases. Germline trimming cut 6 bases from V and 4 bases from J; bases unmatched to any gene: 6. Germline V CDR1 and CDR2: SQVTM, ANQGSEA. The CDR3 is made up of 12 amino acids. The CDR3 DNA is TGCAGCGTCCGGGGACAGATTTACGAGCAGTACTTC. Protein sequence: CSVRGQIYEQYF.

For this clone: The sample holds other DNA sequences that translate to the same CDR3. The rearrangement uses TRBV19 and TRBJ1-2; unclear D gene. Trimming pared 1 base from V and 4 bases from J, leaving 10 bases between. CDR1 LNHDA and CDR2 SQIVND come from the germline V gene (reference sequence). This CDR3 comprises 14 residues. CDR3 region: CASSIGGAPYGYTF. The CDR3 DNA is TGTGCCAGTAGTATAGGAGGAGCCCCCTATGGCTACACCTTC.

V is TRBV6-5 and J is TRBJ2-3, with unresolved D. The CDR3 runs to 13 residues. Germline V CDR1 and CDR2: MNHEY, SVGAGI. Trimming cost V 5 bases and J 5 bases, with 11 bases left between them. CDR3 region: CASSTPSVDTQYF. The CDR3, as DNA: TGTGCCAGCAGTACCCCGTCAGTAGATACGCAGTATTTT.

The chain combines TRBV7-3 with TRBJ2-5, with 11 nucleotides matching TRBD2. V lost 3 bases, J lost 1 base, and 4 bases stayed unmatched. The germline CDR1 and CDR2 sequences are SGHTA and FQGTGA. This CDR3 contains 16 residues. CDR3 DNA sequence: TGTGCCAGCAGCTTCCCGCTAGCGGGAGGCCAAGAGACCCAGTACTTC. Encoded protein: CASSFPLAGGQETQYF.

J is TRBJ2-1 and V is TRBV12-5; 7 nucleotides line up with TRBD2. J gave up 9 bases and V 2 bases, and 1 base lay outside the gene matches. CDR3 length equals 12 residues. Germline CDR1 is LGHNT and CDR2 is FRNRAP. CDR3 bases: TGTGCTAGTGGTTTGACGGGGGGTGAGCAGTTCTTC. Protein product: CASGLTGGEQFF.

The chain joins TRBV18 to TRBJ2-1, with TRBD2 matching 7 bases. The CDR3 runs 16 residues. V lost 4 bases, J lost 6 bases, and 12 bases stayed unmatched. The germline V gene encodes CDR1 KGHSH and CDR2 LQKENI. The DNA for the CDR3 is TGTGCCAGCTCACAACCCGGACTAGAGCAGGGCAATGAGCAGTTCTTC. Residues: CASSQPGLEQGNEQFF.

This chain links TRBV4-2 with TRBJ2-3; D unclear. The CDR3 spans 12 residues. V shed 1 base and J shed 6 bases, with 5 bases lying between them. Germline CDR1 and CDR2: LGHNA and YNFKEQ. The CDR3 sequence is CASSQVLDTQYF. CDR3 nucleotides: TGTGCCAGCAGCCAAGTTCTGGATACGCAGTATTTT.

The CDR3 DNA sequence: TGTGCCAGCAGCCAAGACCTAGCCCTAGGCACAGATACGCAGTATTTT. Encoded protein: CASSQDLALGTDTQYF. The J gene is TRBJ2-3, the V gene TRBV4-2; possibly TRBD2 for D (5 bases). The germline V gene encodes CDR1 LGHNA and CDR2 YNFKEQ. CDR3 length: 16 residues. V lost 0 bases and J lost 1, with 11 bases in between.

This clone was seen repeatedly, ten times or more. This chain joins TRBV4-2 and TRBJ1-4; 7 bases are shared with TRBD1. Germline loops: CDR1 LGHNA, CDR2 YNFKEQ. CDR3 length equals 15 residues. V dropped 2 bases and J dropped 7; count of bases not matched to a gene: 7. The CDR3: CASSQSFGTVEKLFF. In DNA form, the CDR3 reads TGTGCCAGCAGCCAAAGTTTTGGGACAGTTGAAAAACTGTTTTTT.

This rearrangement joins TRBV5-1 to TRBJ2-3, with 10 bases aligning to TRBD2. J lost 2 bases, V lost 4 bases, and 10 bases had no gene match. The length of the CDR3 is 17 residues. In germline, CDR1 is SGHRS, CDR2 YFSETQ. This CDR3 reads CASSRGVAGGTTDTQYF. CDR3 sequence (DNA): TGCGCCAGCAGCCGGGGGGTAGCGGGAGGCACCACAGATACGCAGTATTTT.

This chain links TRBV12-3 or TRBV12-4 with TRBJ2-3; perhaps TRBD1 as D (5 bases). The CDR3 is 12 residues long. V lost 5 bases to trimming and J lost 7 bases, with 10 bases between them. CDR3 bases: TGTGCCAGCAGTCTTCGACAGTATACGCAGTATTTT. Protein product: CASSLRQYTQYF.

The chain has TRBV19 and TRBJ2-5, with D possibly being TRBD2 (6 bases). The CDR3 is 14 residues long. V was pared by 3 bases and J by 2 bases, with 10 bases between. Germline V CDR1 and CDR2: LNHDA, SQIVND (reference sequence). The CDR3 region is CASSISTSQETQYF. DNA of the CDR3: TGTGCCAGTAGTATCTCGACTAGTCAAGAGACCCAGTACTTC.

The chain combines TRBV18 with TRBJ1-4; perhaps TRBD1 as D (5 bases). The CDR3 loop spans 15 amino acids. Per germline, CDR1 KGHSH and CDR2 LQKENI. V was cut by 3 bases and J by 5 bases, with 13 bases left in between. CDR3 coding DNA: TGTGCCAGCTCACCCACCGGGACTAGGAATGAAAAACTGTTTTTT. This sequence encodes CASSPTGTRNEKLFF.

The chain carries TRBV7-9 and TRBJ2-7; 7 nucleotides align to TRBD1. J lost 5 bases, V lost 5 bases, and 12 bases had no gene match. Germline CDR1 SEHNR, CDR2 FQNEAQ (reference sequence). The CDR3 runs to 15 residues. CDR3 DNA sequence: TGTGCCAGCAGCATACAGGGGATCGGGCTTGACGAGCAGTACTTC. Translation gives CASSIQGIGLDEQYF.

The gene calls are TRBV30 and TRBJ1-2, with TRBD1 matching 8 bases. In germline, CDR1 is GTSNPN, CDR2 SVGIG (reference sequence). The CDR3 contains 16 residues. The V segment lost 8 bases and the J segment 10 bases; nucleotides outside the gene matches: 24. DNA for the CDR3: TGTGCCGAGTTCTCGCGGGCAGGGGGCCCGTCAAGGGACTACACCTTC. Its protein product is CAEFSRAGGPSRDYTF.

The rearrangement uses TRBV7-2 and TRBJ2-1; TRBD2 matches at 7 bases. The CDR3 totals 14 residues. Looked up from germline, CDR1 is SGHTA and CDR2 is FQGNSA. The trim removed 3 bases at V and 10 bases at J, leaving 9 bases unmatched. The CDR3 region has the DNA TGTGCCAGCAGCTTCACCTTAGCGGGCCAAGAGCAGTTCTTC. Protein sequence: CASSFTLAGQEQFF.

This chain joins TRBV7-9 and TRBJ1-1, with D perhaps matching TRBD1 (5 bases). Between the trimmed V and J ends, which lost 4 bases and 4 bases, there was a span of 13 bases. The CDR3 length is 14 residues. In germline, CDR1 is SEHNR, CDR2 FQNEAQ (reference sequence). The CDR3 spells CASSSLQASTEAFF. The CDR3, as DNA: TGTGCCAGCAGCTCCTTACAGGCGTCCACTGAAGCTTTCTTT.

The table lists this clone with a count of one. The rearrangement joins TRBV13 to TRBJ2-5, with 9 bases fitting TRBD2. The CDR3 is made up of 16 amino acids. Trimming at V came to 4 bases and at J to 5 bases, leaving 11 bases not matched to a gene. CDR1 and CDR2 from the germline V gene are PRHDT and FYEKMQ (reference sequence). DNA for the CDR3: TGTGCCAGCAGCTCCGTCCAGAGCGGGGGGCTGGAGACCCAGTACTTC. Its protein product is CASSSVQSGGLETQYF.

The chain couples TRBV20-1 to TRBJ1-2, with D possibly matching TRBD1 (6 bases). The germline V and J ends were trimmed by 3 bases and 3 bases, with 14 bases remaining between them. The CDR3 has 14 amino acids. CDR1 and CDR2 from the germline V gene are DFQATT and SNEGSKA (reference sequence). The CDR3 region is CSASVGGRYYGYTF. The CDR3 DNA reads TGCAGTGCTAGTGTCGGGGGGCGGTACTATGGCTACACCTTC.

The J gene is TRBJ2-1, the V gene TRBV6-1; unclear D gene. Trimming removed 0 bases at V and 9 bases at J, with 6 bases between. CDR1 MNHNS and CDR2 SASEGT come from the germline V gene. The CDR3 extends over 12 amino acids. CDR3 loop: CASSEAGVEQFF. The CDR3 bases are TGTGCCAGCAGTGAAGCCGGAGTTGAGCAGTTCTTC.

This clone was seen at least ten times. Other DNA sequences within the sample encode an identical CDR3. The rearrangement links TRBV4-1 to TRBJ2-5, with TRBD1 matching 7 bases. V gave up 4 bases and J gave up 3 bases; unmatched junction bases: 2. The length of the CDR3 is 13 residues. CDR1 is MGHRA, CDR2 YSYEKL, per germline. CDR3 loop: CASSRDREETQYF. The CDR3 region has the DNA TGCGCCAGCAGCCGAGACAGGGAAGAGACCCAGTACTTC.

The rearrangement joins TRBV30 to TRBJ1-2, with no clear D. The V end lost 0 bases, the J end lost 6 bases, and 8 bases lay between the germline ends. There are 12 residues in the CDR3. Per germline, CDR1 GTSNPN and CDR2 SVGIG (reference sequence). The CDR3 reads CAWSVTGNGYTF. The CDR3 region has the DNA TGTGCCTGGAGTGTAACCGGGAATGGCTACACCTTC.